The 12 T cell receptor beta chains in this list originate from one sample, sequenced in a study of patients and donors after allogeneic stem cell transplantation. TCRdb analysed the RT-PCR reads with MiXCR anew, one entry per CDR3 protein. The data show around 31,000 distinct CDR3 sequences, around 7% seen once. Sequenced sample: blood, either unsorted or a sorted T cell fraction (not recorded which). These receptors were taken from a human donor who was either an allogeneic HSCT recipient or a stem cell or donor lymphocyte infusion donor (not recorded which). It is not recorded whose cells these are; they may come from a transplant donor.

The chain joins TRBV25-1 to TRBJ2-1, with 9 bases aligning to TRBD2. Trimming cost V 3 bases and J 5 bases; bases outside gene matches: 11. The CDR3 spans 17 residues. Looked up from germline, CDR1 is MGHDK and CDR2 is SYGVNS. CDR3: CASSDSLSGRLNNEQFF. CDR3 nucleotides: TGTGCCAGCAGTGATTCCCTTAGCGGGAGACTCAACAATGAGCAGTTCTTC.

This sequence joins TRBV7-9 and TRBJ2-2, with a possible D match to TRBD1 (5 bases). Germline V gene lookup returns CDR1 SEHNR and CDR2 FQNEAQ (reference sequence). V gave up 5 bases and J gave up 4 bases, with 11 bases separating them. The CDR3 runs to 14 residues. CDR3 residues: CASSPSGSTGELFF. The CDR3 DNA follows: TGTGCCAGCAGCCCCTCAGGGTCCACCGGGGAGCTGTTTTTT.

Many counts were recorded for this clonotype. V usage is TRBV4-1 and J usage is TRBJ2-7, with D uncertain. CDR1 MGHRA and CDR2 YSYEKL come from the germline V gene. This CDR3 comprises 15 residues. V lost 0 bases and J lost 2, with 11 bases in between. The CDR3 nucleotides are TGCGCCAGCAGCCAAGAACCACAAAGACCCTACGAGCAGTACTTC. It encodes CASSQEPQRPYEQYF.

This clonotype was counted ten times or more. The chain links TRBV29-1 to TRBJ2-5; D is perhaps TRBD1 (6 bases). There are 11 residues in the CDR3. Trimming removed 6 bases at V and 2 bases at J, with 7 bases between. Germline V gene lookup returns CDR1 SQVTM and CDR2 ANQGSEA. The CDR3 bases are TGCAGCGTCGGACAGCAAGAGACCCAGTACTTC. Protein: CSVGQQETQYF.

There are many counts of this clonotype. The V and J genes are TRBV3-1 and TRBJ2-3; TRBD1 agrees at 7 bases. Germline values: CDR1 LGHDT, CDR2 YNNKEL (reference sequence). CDR3 size: 14 residues. V gave up 5 bases and J gave up 5 bases; unmatched junction bases: 7. The CDR3 is CASSFRTGRDTQYF. The CDR3 DNA is TGTGCCAGCAGCTTCCGGACAGGTAGAGATACGCAGTATTTT.

This clonotype showed up just a few times. The chain recombines TRBV20-1 with TRBJ2-2, with D perhaps matching TRBD1 or TRBD2 (5 bases each). CDR1 is DFQATT, CDR2 SNEGSKA, per germline (reference sequence). The CDR3 has 14 residues. V lost 6 bases to trimming and J lost 7 bases, with 18 bases between them. For the CDR3, the DNA is TGCAGTGCCAAGACCGGGACCTCCGTCGGGGAGCTGTTTTTT. Translating it yields CSAKTGTSVGELFF.

By sample share, this clonotype is medium-sized. This sequence joins TRBV29-1 and TRBJ1-1; the match to TRBD1 covers 8 bases. The CDR3 runs 11 residues. The trim removed 6 bases at V and 5 bases at J, leaving 2 bases unmatched. Germline V gives CDR1 SQVTM, CDR2 ANQGSEA. DNA of the CDR3: TGCAGCGTGGGGGACAGGACTGAAGCTTTCTTT. Encoded protein: CSVGDRTEAFF. Looking up the rest from reference TRBV29-1 and TRBJ1-1 gives the full variable domain: SAVISQKPSRDICQRGTSLTIQCQVDSQVTMMFWYRQQPGQSLTLIATANQGSEATYESGFVIDKFPISRPNLTFSTLTVSNMSPEDSSIYLCSVGDRTEAFFGQGTRLTVV.

Regarding this clonotype: This may be a read error: a much more frequent sequence differs by one nucleotide. The chain combines TRBV7-2 with TRBJ1-1; D unresolved. CDR3 size: 14 residues. The germline CDR1 and CDR2 sequences are SGHTA and FQGNSA. Trimming took 3 bases from V and 4 from J, leaving 12 bases between them. CDR3 nucleotide sequence: TGTGCCAGCAGCTTGTGGGGAGAAGTCACTGAAGCTTTCTTT. This gives the protein CASSLWGEVTEAFF.

This clonotype has a count of ten or more. The rearrangement joins TRBV10-3 to TRBJ1-4, with D perhaps TRBD1 (6 bases). This CDR3 comprises 14 residues. Germline V lookup: CDR1 ENHRY, CDR2 SYGVKD. Trimming cost V 0 bases and J 6 bases, with 8 bases left between them. CDR3 loop: CAISESKGDEKLFF. The DNA for the CDR3 is TGTGCCATCAGTGAGTCAAAGGGGGATGAAAAACTGTTTTTT.

The sample holds many counts of this clonotype. The CDR3 DNA reads TGTGCCAGCAGCGTCGGTGGGAGGGTCGGCACCGGGGAGCTGTTTTTT. Amino acid sequence: CASSVGGRVGTGELFF. The rearrangement links TRBV9 to TRBJ2-2, with 7 nucleotides matching TRBD2. CDR1 and CDR2 (germline): SGDLS, YYNGEE. The length of the CDR3 is 16 residues. Trimming at V came to 2 bases and at J to 4 bases, leaving 8 bases not matched to a gene.

The table lists this clonotype with many counts. The chain carries TRBV5-1 and TRBJ1-2; 10 nucleotides align to TRBD1. Per germline, CDR1 SGHRS and CDR2 YFSETQ. J lost 2 bases, V lost 3 bases, and 1 base had no gene match. This CDR3 has 14 amino acids. CDR3 nucleotide sequence: TGCGCCAGCAGCTCGGGACAGGGGAACTATGGCTACACCTTC. As protein: CASSSGQGNYGYTF.

This clonotype was counted a few times. V is TRBV12-3 or TRBV12-4 and J is TRBJ2-5; D tentatively reads TRBD1 or TRBD2 (5 bases each). This CDR3 spans 14 amino acids. Trimming cost V 3 bases and J 1 base, with 9 bases left between them. The CDR3 sequence: CASSFGTAQETQYF. CDR3 DNA sequence: TGTGCCAGCAGTTTCGGGACGGCCCAAGAGACCCAGTACTTC.